This passage covers 12 T cell receptor beta chains from one sample sequenced in a study of response to subunit inactivated influenza vaccine. TCRdb passed the RT-PCR reads through MiXCR, listing each CDR3 protein once. The sample records 600,000 to 850,000 distinct CDR3 sequences, 14% being singletons. Source: PBMCs from blood, taken roughly 15 days before vaccination. The receptors were gathered from a man in his fifties or sixties who received an inactivated influenza vaccine.

The chain couples TRBV2 to TRBJ2-3, with a possible D match to TRBD2 (5 bases). The CDR3 has 12 amino acids. The germline V and J ends were trimmed by 6 bases and 8 bases, with 12 bases remaining between them. The germline V gene has CDR1 SNHLY and CDR2 FYNNEI. The CDR3 sequence: CASSGKRSTQYF. Written as DNA, the CDR3 is TGTGCCAGCAGCGGGAAAAGGAGTACGCAGTATTTT.

CDR3 nucleotide sequence: TGTGCCAGCAGCCAAGGGACTAGCGGTACCGGGGAGCTGTTTTTT. Translation: CASSQGTSGTGELFF. The rearrangement uses TRBV4-2 and TRBJ2-2, with TRBD2 identical over 10 bases. This CDR3 spans 15 amino acids. Germline V gene sequence: CDR1 LGHNA, CDR2 YNFKEQ. The V gene end was trimmed by 1 base and the J gene end by 5 bases; junction bases not matched to a gene: 1.

The chain uses TRBV10-3 and TRBJ2-2, with 11 positions matching TRBD2. The CDR3 contains 15 residues. V shed 10 bases, J shed 5 bases, and the junction held 9 bases outside the gene matches. Germline loops: CDR1 ENHRY, CDR2 SYGVKD. CDR3 DNA sequence: TGTGCCAGTCACGCCCTAGCGGGGGGAACCGGGGAGCTGTTTTTT. This codes for CASHALAGGTGELFF.

DNA of the CDR3: TGTGCCAGCAGCCAAGATAGTGGGGGACTTAACTATGGCTACACCTTC. It codes for CASSQDSGGLNYGYTF. The chain employs TRBV3-1 and TRBJ1-2; perhaps TRBD1 as D (5 bases). CDR3 length: 16 residues. V lost 0 bases to trimming and J lost 1 base, with 12 bases between them. Germline lookup yields CDR1 LGHDT and CDR2 YNNKEL (reference sequence).

This clonotype has a count of ten or more. The rearrangement uses TRBV2 and TRBJ2-1, with D tentatively TRBD1 (5 bases). The CDR3 contains 13 residues. The germline V gene encodes CDR1 SNHLY and CDR2 FYNNEI. V shed 2 bases and J shed 9 bases, with 11 bases lying between them. In nucleotides, the CDR3 is TGTGCCAGCAGTGAAAAGGGGCCCGGTGAGCAGTTCTTC. The encoded protein is CASSEKGPGEQFF.

CDR3 amino acids: CASSIVVQNQPQHF. CDR3 nucleotides: TGTGCCAGTAGTATAGTGGTCCAAAATCAGCCCCAGCATTTT. The V and J genes are TRBV19 and TRBJ1-5; D is unclear. Germline V gene data show CDR1 as LNHDA and CDR2 as SQIVND (reference sequence). CDR3 size: 14 residues. Deletions cut 1 base from V and 4 bases from J, with 8 bases between.

V is TRBV7-2 and J is TRBJ2-3, with 11 bases identical to TRBD2. The CDR3 contains 16 residues. The germline gives CDR1 SGHTA, CDR2 FQGNSA. The ends lost 1 base at V and 5 bases at J; junction bases unmatched: 5. This chain's CDR3 is CASSLEASGGRDTQYF. In DNA form, the CDR3 reads TGTGCCAGCAGCTTAGAGGCTAGCGGGGGGCGAGATACGCAGTATTTT.

This clonotype was picked up many times. The chain uses TRBV19 and TRBJ2-7; 9 nucleotides align to TRBD1. Germline CDR1 and CDR2: LNHDA and SQIVND (reference sequence). The CDR3 length is 16 residues. Trimming at V came to 6 bases and at J to 1 base, leaving 10 bases not matched to a gene. This CDR3 is CASRGGTGTRSYEQYF. The CDR3 DNA is TGTGCCAGTAGGGGCGGGACAGGGACAAGATCCTACGAGCAGTACTTC.

About this clonotype: Just one base apart from a much larger clone, this may be a read error. V and J are TRBV5-1 and TRBJ2-7; D is undetermined. There are 14 residues in the CDR3. Germline assignment: CDR1 SGHRS and CDR2 YFSETQ. DNA of the CDR3: TGCGCCAGCAGCTTGCCGGATCCCACCTACGAGCAGCACTTC. Its translation is CASSLPDPTYEQHF.

A few counts support this clonotype. CDR3: CSVVQGSRGELFF. The CDR3, as DNA: TGCAGCGTTGTACAGGGTTCGCGGGGGGAGCTGTTTTTT. The genes are TRBV29-1 and TRBJ2-2; possibly TRBD1 for D (6 bases). There are 13 residues in the CDR3. V was shortened by 4 bases and J by 8 bases, with 14 bases between the two germline ends. Germline V gene sequence: CDR1 SQVTM, CDR2 ANQGSEA.

This clonotype was seen a few times. The rearrangement links TRBV7-9 to TRBJ2-1; 7 bases match TRBD2. The CDR3 length is 14 residues. Germline V gives CDR1 SEHNR, CDR2 FQNEAQ (reference sequence). Unmatched junction bases numbered 9, after V lost 5 bases and J lost 8 bases. This CDR3 is CASSPGLDIHEQFF. CDR3 sequence (DNA): TGTGCCAGCAGCCCCGGACTAGATATACATGAGCAGTTCTTC.

The chain carries TRBV5-1 and TRBJ2-5; 9 nucleotides line up with TRBD2. V gave up 2 bases and J gave up 2 bases; unmatched junction bases: 10. The CDR3 consists of 17 residues. Germline V gene lookup returns CDR1 SGHRS and CDR2 YFSETQ. This chain's CDR3 is CASSLLAGRLTQETQYF. The CDR3 DNA reads TGCGCCAGCAGCTTACTAGCGGGCCGACTTACTCAAGAGACCCAGTACTTC.